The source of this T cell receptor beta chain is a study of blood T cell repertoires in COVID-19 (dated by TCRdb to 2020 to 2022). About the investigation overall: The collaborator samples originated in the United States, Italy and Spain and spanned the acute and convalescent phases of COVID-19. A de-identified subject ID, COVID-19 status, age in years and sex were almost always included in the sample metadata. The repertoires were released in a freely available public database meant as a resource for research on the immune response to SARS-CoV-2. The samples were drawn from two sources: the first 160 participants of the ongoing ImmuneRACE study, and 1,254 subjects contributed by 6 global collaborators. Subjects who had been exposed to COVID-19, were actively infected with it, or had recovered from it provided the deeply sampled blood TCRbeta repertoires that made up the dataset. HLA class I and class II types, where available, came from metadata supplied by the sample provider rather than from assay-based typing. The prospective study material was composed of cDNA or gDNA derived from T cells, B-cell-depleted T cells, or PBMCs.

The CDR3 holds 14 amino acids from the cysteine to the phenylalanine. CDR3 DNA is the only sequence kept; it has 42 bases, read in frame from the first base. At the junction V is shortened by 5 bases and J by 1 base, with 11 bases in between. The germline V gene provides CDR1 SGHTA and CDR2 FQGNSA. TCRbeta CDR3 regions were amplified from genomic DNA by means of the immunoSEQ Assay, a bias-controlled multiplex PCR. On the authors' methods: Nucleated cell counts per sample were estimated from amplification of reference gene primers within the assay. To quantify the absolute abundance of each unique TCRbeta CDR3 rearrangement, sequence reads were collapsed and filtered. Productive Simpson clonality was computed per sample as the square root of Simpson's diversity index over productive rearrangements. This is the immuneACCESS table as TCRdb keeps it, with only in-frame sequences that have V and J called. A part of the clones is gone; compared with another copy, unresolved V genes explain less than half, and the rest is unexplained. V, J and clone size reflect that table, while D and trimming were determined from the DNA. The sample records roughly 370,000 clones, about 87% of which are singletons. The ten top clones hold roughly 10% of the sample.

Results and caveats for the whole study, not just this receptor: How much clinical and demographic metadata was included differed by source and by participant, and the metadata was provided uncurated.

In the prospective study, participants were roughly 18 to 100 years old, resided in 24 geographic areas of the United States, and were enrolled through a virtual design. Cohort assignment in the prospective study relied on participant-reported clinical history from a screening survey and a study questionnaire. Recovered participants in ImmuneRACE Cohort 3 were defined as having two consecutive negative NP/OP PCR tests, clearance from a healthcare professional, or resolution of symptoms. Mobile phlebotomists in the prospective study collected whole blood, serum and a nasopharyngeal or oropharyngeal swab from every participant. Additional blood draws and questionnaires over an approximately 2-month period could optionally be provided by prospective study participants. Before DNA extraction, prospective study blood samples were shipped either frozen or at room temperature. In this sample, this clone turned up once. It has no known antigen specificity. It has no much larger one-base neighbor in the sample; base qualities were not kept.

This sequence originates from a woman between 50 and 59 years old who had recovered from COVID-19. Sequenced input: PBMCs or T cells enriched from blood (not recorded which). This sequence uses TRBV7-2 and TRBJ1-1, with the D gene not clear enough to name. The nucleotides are TGTGCCAGCAGCCCCACATTTCCGAACACTGAAGCTTTCTTT. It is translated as CASSPTFPNTEAFF.